A selection of T cell receptor beta chains follows, all from one sample in a study of cytomegalovirus exposure and HLA in healthy donors. Clones were read by immunoSEQ multiplex PCR, and TCRdb kept only the in-frame ones, dropping some. The table lists about 160,000 clones, approximately 86% of them singletons, with roughly 2% in the top ten. Sequences were obtained from PBMCs. Source of these receptors: a young woman in good health and CMV-seronegative. CDR3s include the opening cysteine and the closing phenylalanine or tryptophan. The order of the fields is V gene, clone size, J gene, D gene, CDR3 DNA, CDR3 protein. A D gene is named only where the DNA matches it firmly. Only some rows state a clone size, as once, few, many or a class for expanded clones.

v_call: TRBV28; clone_size: NA; j_call: TRBJ2-5; d_call: NA; cdr3_nt: TGTGCCACCAACATGGGCGAGACCCAGTACTTC; cdr3_aa: CATNMGETQYF
v_call: TRBV6-5; clone_size: NA; j_call: TRBJ2-2; d_call: TRBD1; cdr3_nt: TGTGCCAGCAGACCAGGGGGCGACACCGGGGAGCTGTTTTTT; cdr3_aa: CASRPGGDTGELFF
v_call: TRBV4-1; clone_size: few; j_call: TRBJ2-1; d_call: NA; cdr3_nt: TGCGCCAGCAGCCAAGATAGATGGAATGAGCAGTTCTTC; cdr3_aa: CASSQDRWNEQFF
v_call: TRBV11-3; clone_size: NA; j_call: TRBJ2-3; d_call: NA; cdr3_nt: TGTGCCAGCAGCCCGGACGGGGGCGGGGGCCGCACAGATACGCAGTATTTT; cdr3_aa: CASSPDGGGGRTDTQYF
v_call: TRBV28; clone_size: NA; j_call: TRBJ2-3; d_call: NA; cdr3_nt: TGTGCCAGCAGTCGGACAATGGTTTGGGATACGCAGTATTTT; cdr3_aa: CASSRTMVWDTQYF
v_call: TRBV6-5; clone_size: NA; j_call: TRBJ1-6; d_call: NA; cdr3_nt: TGTGCCAGCAGTTACACTCCAGACTACTATAATTCACCCCCCCACTTT; cdr3_aa: CASSYTPDYYNSPPHF
v_call: TRBV28; clone_size: NA; j_call: TRBJ1-2; d_call: NA; cdr3_nt: TGTGCCAGCAGTTTAGTTCTGGTAGGCAGGCGATTAAACTATGGCTACACCTTC; cdr3_aa: CASSLVLVGRRLNYGYTF
v_call: TRBV9; clone_size: NA; j_call: TRBJ1-4; d_call: NA; cdr3_nt: TGTGCCAGCAGCGCGGGGGGGGCGCTTGATGAAAAACTGTTTTTT; cdr3_aa: CASSAGGALDEKLFF
v_call: TRBV7-9; clone_size: NA; j_call: TRBJ1-2; d_call: NA; cdr3_nt: TGTGCCAGCAGCTTAGAGGAGGGAGGCTACACCTTC; cdr3_aa: CASSLEEGGYTF
v_call: TRBV15; clone_size: NA; j_call: TRBJ2-7; d_call: NA; cdr3_nt: TGTGCCACCAGCACTTGGACAGCCCCCTACGAGCAGTACTTC; cdr3_aa: CATSTWTAPYEQYF
v_call: TRBV4-1; clone_size: NA; j_call: TRBJ2-1; d_call: TRBD2; cdr3_nt: TGCGCCAGCAGCCACAGTAGAGCGGGGGGGCGGTACAATGAGCAGTTCTTC; cdr3_aa: CASSHSRAGGRYNEQFF
v_call: TRBV5-1; clone_size: NA; j_call: TRBJ2-5; d_call: NA; cdr3_nt: TGCGCCAGCAGCTTGGCACAGCAAGAGACCCAGTACTTC; cdr3_aa: CASSLAQQETQYF
v_call: TRBV6-1; clone_size: NA; j_call: TRBJ2-5; d_call: TRBD2; cdr3_nt: TGTGCCAGCAGTGAGGGACTAGCGGGACAGAGGACCCAGTACTTC; cdr3_aa: CASSEGLAGQRTQYF
v_call: TRBV6-1; clone_size: NA; j_call: TRBJ2-3; d_call: NA; cdr3_nt: TGTGCCAGCCGCGGACGCCGTAGGGGGACAGATACGCAGTATTTT; cdr3_aa: CASRGRRRGTDTQYF
v_call: TRBV7-9; clone_size: NA; j_call: TRBJ2-1; d_call: TRBD1; cdr3_nt: TGTGCCAGCAGCTTAGACAGGGGGAGACATGAGCAGTTCTTC; cdr3_aa: CASSLDRGRHEQFF
v_call: TRBV29-1; clone_size: NA; j_call: TRBJ2-1; d_call: TRBD1; cdr3_nt: TGCAGCGTTGAAACCGCCCACAGGGGGCATCGAAATGAGCAGTTCTTC; cdr3_aa: CSVETAHRGHRNEQFF
v_call: TRBV6-6; clone_size: NA; j_call: TRBJ2-7; d_call: TRBD2; cdr3_nt: TGTGCCAGCAGTCCCAGGACTAGCGCCTACGAGCAGTACTTC; cdr3_aa: CASSPRTSAYEQYF
v_call: TRBV10-3; clone_size: few; j_call: TRBJ1-2; d_call: TRBD1; cdr3_nt: TGTGCCACCCTCCCCGTAACAGGGGCCCTTAACTATGGCTACACCTTC; cdr3_aa: CATLPVTGALNYGYTF
v_call: TRBV27; clone_size: NA; j_call: TRBJ2-5; d_call: TRBD1; cdr3_nt: TGTGCCAGCAGTCTCATGGGGACAGGGGGAGACCAAGAGACCCAGTACTTC; cdr3_aa: CASSLMGTGGDQETQYF
v_call: TRBV6-1; clone_size: NA; j_call: TRBJ2-1; d_call: TRBD1; cdr3_nt: TGTGCCAGCAGTGGGGACAGGGGGCGTAGGAATGAGCAGTTCTTC; cdr3_aa: CASSGDRGRRNEQFF
v_call: TRBV5-1; clone_size: NA; j_call: TRBJ1-4; d_call: TRBD1; cdr3_nt: TGCGCCAGCAGCTACCTTTTCGGGACAGGGAATGAAAAACTGTTTTTT; cdr3_aa: CASSYLFGTGNEKLFF
v_call: TRBV2; clone_size: NA; j_call: TRBJ2-2; d_call: NA; cdr3_nt: TGTGCCAGCAGGGATGGGCCCACCGGGGAGCTGTTTTTT; cdr3_aa: CASRDGPTGELFF
v_call: TRBV21-1; clone_size: few; j_call: TRBJ1-3; d_call: NA; cdr3_nt: TGTGCCAGCAGCGCACAAAACAAACTTCCCGGGGGTACAGGAAACACCATATATTTT; cdr3_aa: CASSAQNKLPGGTGNTIYF
v_call: TRBV29-1; clone_size: NA; j_call: TRBJ1-4; d_call: NA; cdr3_nt: TGCAGCGTTGAAGAGGGGAGAGGGACTAATGAAAAACTGTTTTTT; cdr3_aa: CSVEEGRGTNEKLFF
v_call: TRBV28; clone_size: NA; j_call: TRBJ1-1; d_call: NA; cdr3_nt: TGTGCCAGCAGTTTAGCGGGACAAGGAGGACTAGACACTGAAGCTTTCTTT; cdr3_aa: CASSLAGQGGLDTEAFF
v_call: TRBV5-1; clone_size: NA; j_call: TRBJ2-1; d_call: TRBD1; cdr3_nt: TGCGCCAGCAGCTTCGGACGGGACAGGTACAATGAGCAGTTCTTC; cdr3_aa: CASSFGRDRYNEQFF
v_call: TRBV29-1; clone_size: NA; j_call: TRBJ2-7; d_call: NA; cdr3_nt: TGCAGCGTACCGGGACACGAACGTGGGCAGTACTTC; cdr3_aa: CSVPGHERGQYF
v_call: TRBV7-7; clone_size: NA; j_call: TRBJ2-5; d_call: NA; cdr3_nt: TGTGCCAGCAGCTTAGACGCCGGGAAAGAGACCCAGTACTTC; cdr3_aa: CASSLDAGKETQYF
v_call: TRBV5-5; clone_size: NA; j_call: TRBJ1-5; d_call: NA; cdr3_nt: TGTGCCAGCAGCTTGTCAGTGAATCAGCCCCAGCATTTT; cdr3_aa: CASSLSVNQPQHF
v_call: TRBV27; clone_size: NA; j_call: TRBJ2-3; d_call: NA; cdr3_nt: TGTGCCAGCAGTTTTAAACAGCCTAGCACAGATACGCAGTATTTT; cdr3_aa: CASSFKQPSTDTQYF
v_call: TRBV29-1; clone_size: NA; j_call: TRBJ1-1; d_call: NA; cdr3_nt: TGCAGCGTTGAGGGAGTGAGCACTGAAGCTTTCTTT; cdr3_aa: CSVEGVSTEAFF
v_call: TRBV10-3; clone_size: NA; j_call: TRBJ2-7; d_call: TRBD1; cdr3_nt: TGTGCCATCAGTGAGTCGGGTGGGGGACAGGGGGCGCGGGCCTACGAGCAGTACTTC; cdr3_aa: CAISESGGGQGARAYEQYF
v_call: TRBV2; clone_size: NA; j_call: TRBJ1-4; d_call: TRBD1; cdr3_nt: TGTGCCAGCAGCTCCAACCCGGGACAGGGGACAACTAATGAAAAACTGTTTTTT; cdr3_aa: CASSSNPGQGTTNEKLFF